These 14 T cell receptor beta chains share one sample of origin, sequenced in a study of blood T cell repertoires in COVID-19. Produced via immunoSEQ multiplex PCR; TCRdb's table is partial and in-frame only. In the table there are nearly 350,000 clones, 87% of which are singletons. The sample taken for sequencing was peripheral blood. These receptors originate from a woman in her forties or fifties with COVID-19, enrolled during active disease.

CDR3 bases: TGTGCCAGCAGCTCGCTTCTAGCGGGAGGGAGCACAGATACGCAGTATTTT. Amino acids: CASSSLLAGGSTDTQYF. The chain combines TRBV7-9 with TRBJ2-3, with TRBD2 matching over 12 bases. The CDR3 length is 17 residues. V lost 4 bases, J lost 0 bases, and 5 bases stayed unmatched. Germline assignment: CDR1 SEHNR and CDR2 FQNEAQ (reference sequence).

This clone has just a few counts. J is TRBJ1-2 and V is TRBV6-5, with TRBD1 matching over 8 bases. The CDR3 sequence is 14 residues long. V lost 9 bases and J lost 4; bases outside the gene matches: 10. Germline CDR1 reads MNHEY; CDR2 reads SVGAGI. CDR3 sequence reads: CASRGWTGSYGYTF. Written as DNA, the CDR3 is TGTGCCAGTAGAGGTTGGACAGGGAGCTATGGCTACACCTTC.

V usage is TRBV7-8 and J usage is TRBJ1-5, with D possibly TRBD1 on 5 matching bases. V was cut by 1 base and J by 5 bases, with 12 bases left in between. CDR3 size: 15 residues. Looked up from germline, CDR1 is SGHVS and CDR2 is FQNEAQ. CDR3 sequence: CASSLGRVEDQPQHF. The CDR3 nucleotides read TGTGCCAGCAGCTTAGGCAGGGTCGAGGATCAGCCCCAGCATTTT.

CDR3 nucleotide sequence: TGTGCCAGCAGCAGACCGGGACTAGCGGCCGGGGAGCTGTTTTTT. Amino acids: CASSRPGLAAGELFF. This chain connects TRBV5-4 to TRBJ2-2, with TRBD2 identical over 11 bases. Unmatched junction bases numbered 5, after V lost 4 bases and J lost 6 bases. The V gene's germline CDR1 is SGHNT and CDR2 YYREEE (reference sequence). The CDR3 loop spans 15 amino acids.

J is TRBJ1-2 and V is TRBV5-1, with 12 nucleotides matching TRBD1. With 0 bases clipped from V and 2 bases from J, the junction kept 8 bases outside the gene matches. The CDR3 totals 18 residues. Germline-derived CDR1 and CDR2 are SGHRS and YFSETQ. The chain's CDR3 is CASSLGPGQGAGNYGYTF. The CDR3 DNA sequence: TGCGCCAGCAGCTTGGGACCGGGACAGGGGGCTGGCAACTATGGCTACACCTTC.

V usage is TRBV15 and J usage is TRBJ2-1, with 9 bases matching TRBD1. This CDR3 has 16 amino acids. Germline V gives CDR1 LNHNV, CDR2 YYDKDF (reference sequence). V shed 0 bases and J 5 bases; nucleotides not matched to a gene: 5. The CDR3 bases are TGTGCCACCAGCAGAGAGCGGGGACAGGGTAACAATGAGCAGTTCTTC. As protein: CATSRERGQGNNEQFF.

The chain uses TRBV6-1 and TRBJ2-5; D gene unclear. This CDR3 region has 13 residues. Germline CDR1 reads MNHNS; CDR2 reads SASEGT. Deletions cut 0 bases from V and 7 bases from J, with 9 bases between. The CDR3 here is CASSEAQPRTQYF. The CDR3 bases are TGTGCCAGCAGTGAAGCGCAACCCAGGACCCAGTACTTC.

The CDR3 coding sequence is TGTGCCAGCAGTTCTCCCCCAGGGAGGGACTCTGAAGCTTTCTTT. Residues: CASSSPPGRDSEAFF. V and J are TRBV27 and TRBJ1-1, with a weak D call TRBD1 (5 bases). This CDR3 contains 15 residues. CDR1 and CDR2 (germline): MNHEY, SMNVEV (reference sequence). V lost 4 bases and J 6 bases, leaving 18 bases between the germline ends.

The chain links TRBV2 to TRBJ2-7; D perhaps matches TRBD1 (5 bases). The CDR3 runs to 12 residues. The germline CDR1 and CDR2 sequences are SNHLY and FYNNEI. V lost 8 bases and J lost 2, with 10 bases in between. The CDR3 sequence: CASGTGTYEQYF. The CDR3 DNA reads TGTGCCAGCGGTACAGGAACCTACGAGCAGTACTTC.

The V and J genes are TRBV7-2 and TRBJ2-1; 8 nucleotides match TRBD2. V lost 5 bases and J lost 12; bases outside the gene matches: 12. The germline CDR1 and CDR2 sequences are SGHTA and FQGNSA. The CDR3 length is 14 residues. The DNA of the CDR3 is TGTGCCAGCAGCAAATCCGGGACTAGTCTAAGGCAGTTCTTC. It encodes CASSKSGTSLRQFF. Full variable domain (missing parts from reference TRBV7-2 and TRBJ2-1): GAGVSQSPSNKVTEKGKDVELRCDPISGHTALYWYRQSLGQGLEFLIYFQGNSAPDKSGLPSDRFSAERTGGSVSTLTIQRTQQEDSAVYLCASSKSGTSLRQFFGPGTRLTVL.

This chain uses TRBV18 with TRBJ1-4; 8 bases fit TRBD1. The V gene end was trimmed by 4 bases and the J gene end by 7 bases; junction bases not matched to a gene: 8. CDR3 length: 15 amino acids. Germline V gives CDR1 KGHSH, CDR2 LQKENI. Here the CDR3 reads CASSLGTGPFEKLFF. CDR3 in DNA: TGTGCCAGCTCACTAGGGACAGGCCCTTTTGAAAAACTGTTTTTT.

This sequence joins TRBV18 and TRBJ2-1, with 7 positions matching TRBD2. Germline V CDR1 and CDR2: KGHSH, LQKENI. V shed 5 bases and J 3 bases; nucleotides not matched to a gene: 4. This CDR3 has 14 amino acids. The DNA of the CDR3 is TGTGCCAGCTCATTGGGACTACTCTACAATGAGCAGTTCTTC. This encodes CASSLGLLYNEQFF.

V gene TRBV18 combines with J gene TRBJ2-2, with D tentatively TRBD2 (6 bases). The CDR3 extends over 14 amino acids. Germline V gene sequence: CDR1 KGHSH, CDR2 LQKENI. V lost 5 bases to trimming and J lost 4 bases, with 11 bases between them. The chain's CDR3 is CASSKGGVTGELFF. DNA of the CDR3: TGTGCCAGCTCAAAGGGAGGCGTCACCGGGGAGCTGTTTTTT. The full variable domain, with the rest looked up from reference TRBV18 and TRBJ2-2, is NAGVMQNPRHLVRRRGQEARLRCSPMKGHSHVYWYRQLPEEGLKFMVYLQKENIIDESGMPKERFSAEFPKEGPSILRIQQVVRGDSAAYFCASSKGGVTGELFFGEGSRLTVL.

A single count supports this clone. The chain links TRBV20-1 to TRBJ1-3; D is uncertain. The CDR3 covers 14 residues. Between the trimmed V and J ends, which lost 3 bases and 0 bases, there was a span of 9 bases. CDR1 and CDR2 from the germline V gene are DFQATT and SNEGSKA (reference sequence). The CDR3 region has the DNA TGCAGTGCTAGTGGGCAGAACTCTGGAAACACCATATATTTT. It translates to CSASGQNSGNTIYF.